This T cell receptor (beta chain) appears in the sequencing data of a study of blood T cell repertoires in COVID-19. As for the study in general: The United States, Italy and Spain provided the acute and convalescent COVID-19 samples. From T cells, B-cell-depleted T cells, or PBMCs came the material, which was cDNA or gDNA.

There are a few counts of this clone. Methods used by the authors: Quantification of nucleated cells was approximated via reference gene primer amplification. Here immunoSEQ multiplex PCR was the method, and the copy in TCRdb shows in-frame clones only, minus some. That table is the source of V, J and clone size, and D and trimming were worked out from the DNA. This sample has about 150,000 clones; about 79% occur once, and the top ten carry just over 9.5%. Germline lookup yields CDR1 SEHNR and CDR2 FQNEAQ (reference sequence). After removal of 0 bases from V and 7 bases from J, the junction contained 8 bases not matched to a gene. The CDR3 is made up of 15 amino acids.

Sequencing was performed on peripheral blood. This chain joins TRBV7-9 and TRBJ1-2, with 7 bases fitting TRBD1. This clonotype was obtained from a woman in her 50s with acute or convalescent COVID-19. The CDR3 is CASSLALTGMTGYTF. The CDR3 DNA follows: TGTGCCAGCAGCTTAGCGTTGACAGGGATGACTGGCTACACCTTC.